This T cell receptor beta chain appears in the sequencing data of a study of blood T cell repertoires in COVID-19. Turning to the study itself: Samples representing acute and convalescent COVID-19 were sourced from the United States, Italy and Spain.

Generated by immunoSEQ multiplex PCR, the TCRdb table keeps only in-frame clones and is missing some. The sample lists approximately 210,000 clones, roughly 88% seen once, with 2% to 2.5% in the top ten. V was shortened by 4 bases and J by 4 bases, with 5 bases between the two germline ends. Looked up from germline, CDR1 is SGHDT and CDR2 is YYEEEE. The CDR3 covers 11 residues. The rearrangement links TRBV5-6 to TRBJ1-2; D remains unclear. Sequencing used peripheral blood. The source is a man aged 25 to 40 who had recovered from COVID-19. CDR3 loop: CASSVSYGYTF. CDR3 nucleotide sequence: TGTGCCAGCAGCGTTAGCTATGGCTACACCTTC.